This TCR beta chain was documented in a study of T cells after somatic rescue of genetic block. The CDR3 is made up of 13 amino acids. Germline V gene sequence: CDR1 LNHDA, CDR2 SQIVND (reference sequence). V was cut by 7 bases and J by 4 bases, with 13 bases left in between. Libraries were prepared by immunoSEQ multiplex PCR; TCRdb keeps only in-frame clonotypes and omits some of them. The sample records about 110,000 clones, around 90% being singletons. The TCR sequence derives from a woman aged 18-29 years. This chain connects TRBV19 to TRBJ1-2; no firm D call. Sequenced material: peripheral blood mononuclear cells (PBMCs). The chain's CDR3 is CASMEREPYGYTF. For the CDR3, the DNA is TGTGCCAGTATGGAAAGGGAACCCTATGGCTACACCTTC.